This entry lists 22 T cell receptor beta chains sequenced from one sample in a study of response to subunit inactivated influenza vaccine. TCRdb passed the RT-PCR reads through MiXCR, listing each CDR3 protein once. The table includes about 780,000 distinct CDR3 sequences, about 18% detected once. The sample here was PBMCs from blood, taken about 5 days after vaccination. These receptor sequences come from a man aged 45-60 years who received an inactivated influenza vaccine.

This clonotype was counted many times. The chain combines TRBV7-9 with TRBJ1-4; D not resolved. The CDR3 has 12 amino acids. V dropped 3 bases and J dropped 8 bases, with 7 bases sitting between them. Germline V gene lookup returns CDR1 SEHNR and CDR2 FQNEAQ (reference sequence). CDR3 residues: CASSFHGEKLFF. The CDR3 region has the DNA TGTGCCAGCAGCTTTCACGGAGAAAAACTGTTTTTT.

The rearrangement uses TRBV7-2 and TRBJ2-5; D could derive from TRBD1 or TRBD2 (5 bases each). This CDR3 has 15 residues. Germline assignment: CDR1 SGHTA and CDR2 FQGNSA. Trimming took off 5 bases at V and 4 bases at J, with 17 bases between the two ends. CDR3 sequence (DNA): TGTGCCAGCAGCCGAGGGCCAGCTGGGGGAGAGACCCAGTACTTC. This translates into CASSRGPAGGETQYF.

The chain carries TRBV20-1 and TRBJ1-2; 7 positions agree with TRBD1. V lost 3 bases and J lost 4; bases outside the gene matches: 11. Germline V lookup: CDR1 DFQATT, CDR2 SNEGSKA (reference sequence). The CDR3 runs 15 residues. The CDR3 region has the DNA TGCAGTGCTAGGGGAGGGACAGTAGCTTTCTATGGCTACACCTTC. Protein product: CSARGGTVAFYGYTF.

This clonotype occurred a few times. V is TRBV11-2 and J is TRBJ2-7; no firm D call. V lost 6 bases, J lost 2 bases, and 8 bases lay in between. This CDR3 comprises 12 residues. Germline V lookup: CDR1 SGHAT, CDR2 FQNNGV. CDR3 sequence reads: CASRTLPYEQYF. Written as DNA, the CDR3 is TGTGCCAGCAGGACGCTGCCCTACGAGCAGTACTTC.

This clonotype was recorded a few times. The genes are TRBV20-1 and TRBJ2-5, with D unclear. The germline CDR1 and CDR2 sequences are DFQATT and SNEGSKA (reference sequence). The CDR3 runs to 11 residues. Deletions cut 5 bases from V and 7 bases from J, with 11 bases between. CDR3 DNA: TGCAGTGCTGGGCGATCCGGGACCCAGTACTTC. Its protein is CSAGRSGTQYF.

This clonotype was observed a few times. This chain joins TRBV28 and TRBJ1-2, with D uncertain. The V end was cut by 6 bases, the J end by 0 bases, with 20 bases between. Per the germline V gene, CDR1 is MDHEN and CDR2 is SYDVKM. The CDR3 loop spans 17 amino acids. The CDR3 nucleotides are TGTGCCAGCAGCCCATATGGGAACCTTCCTTCTAACTATGGCTACACCTTC. Protein: CASSPYGNLPSNYGYTF.

This clonotype was picked up many times. The V call is TRBV5-1, the J call TRBJ1-6, with D unresolved. V lost 7 bases to trimming and J lost 10 bases, with 18 bases between them. This CDR3 has 14 amino acids. Germline-derived CDR1 and CDR2 are SGHRS and YFSETQ. The chain's CDR3 is CASALNADSSPLHF. The CDR3 DNA reads as TGCGCCAGCGCCCTAAACGCGGACTCATCACCCCTCCACTTT.

In this sample, this clonotype turned up a few times. The gene calls are TRBV12-3 or TRBV12-4 and TRBJ2-4; 7 bases map to TRBD1. V dropped 5 bases and J dropped 12; count of bases not matched to a gene: 7. This CDR3 region has 12 residues. The CDR3 bases are TGTGCCAGCAGTAGGGGGACAGTCCATCAGTACTTC. Its protein product is CASSRGTVHQYF.

The chain is built from TRBV12-3 or TRBV12-4 and TRBJ2-3, with D perhaps TRBD2 (5 bases). With 6 bases removed from V and 5 bases from J, the gap between germline ends came to 18 bases. The CDR3 sequence is 15 residues long. The CDR3, as DNA: TGTGCCAGCAGCCAAGACCGGAGGTTGGGAGATACGCAGTATTTT. The encoded protein is CASSQDRRLGDTQYF.

The J gene is TRBJ2-7, the V gene TRBV5-1; maybe TRBD2 (5 bases). Germline CDR1 reads SGHRS; CDR2 reads YFSETQ. Between the trimmed V and J ends, which lost 0 bases and 0 bases, there was a span of 13 bases. The CDR3 runs to 16 residues. CDR3 DNA sequence: TGCGCCAGCAGCTTGGTCGGCAGCCGGGACTCCTACGAGCAGTACTTC. Amino acid sequence: CASSLVGSRDSYEQYF.

This clonotype was seen ten or more times. V usage is TRBV9 and J usage is TRBJ2-1, with 10 bases that match TRBD2. The CDR3 length is 15 residues. Germline values: CDR1 SGDLS, CDR2 YYNGEE. V dropped 0 bases and J dropped 9; count of bases not matched to a gene: 6. The CDR3 loop reads CASSVASGRQREQFF. The DNA of the CDR3 is TGTGCCAGCAGCGTAGCTAGCGGGAGACAGCGTGAGCAGTTCTTC.

V is TRBV10-3 and J is TRBJ2-5, with a tentative D call TRBD1 (7 bases). Germline V gene data show CDR1 as ENHRY and CDR2 as SYGVKD. Deletions cut 4 bases from V and 4 bases from J, with 25 bases between. The length of the CDR3 is 18 residues. The CDR3 DNA is TGTGCCATCAGTGGAAGCGGAGGGCCCACAGGGGTTGGAGAGACCCAGTACTTC. Its translation is CAISGSGGPTGVGETQYF.

Ten or more counts support this clonotype. This chain links TRBV20-1 with TRBJ2-3; 9 bases align to TRBD1. V lost 1 base and J lost 5; bases outside the gene matches: 10. In germline, CDR1 is DFQATT, CDR2 SNEGSKA (reference sequence). There are 16 residues in the CDR3. CDR3 coding DNA: TGCAGTGCTAGAGTCGGACAGGGGAGAGGTGTAGATACGCAGTATTTT. It specifies CSARVGQGRGVDTQYF.

The chain combines TRBV15 with TRBJ1-6, with D possibly TRBD1 on 5 matching bases. Looked up from germline, CDR1 is LNHNV and CDR2 is YYDKDF (reference sequence). CDR3 length: 14 residues. Trimming took off 0 bases at V and 10 bases at J, with 10 bases between the two ends. The CDR3 DNA reads TGTGCCACCAGCAGAGACAGGGTCGGGTCACCCCTCCACTTT. Its translation: CATSRDRVGSPLHF.

The chain carries TRBV5-1 and TRBJ2-4, with a weak D call TRBD2 (6 bases). This CDR3 is 15 amino acids long. With 4 bases removed from V and 0 bases from J, the gap between germline ends came to 11 bases. Germline loops: CDR1 SGHRS, CDR2 YFSETQ. CDR3 sequence reads: CASSAGGIAKNIQYF. The DNA of the CDR3 is TGCGCCAGCAGCGCCGGAGGGATAGCCAAAAACATTCAGTACTTC.

This clonotype was seen repeatedly, ten times or more. The V call is TRBV6-2 or TRBV6-3, the J call TRBJ1-5; 7 bases line up with TRBD1. The germline gives CDR1 MNHEY, CDR2 SVGEGT. J gave up 2 bases and V 8 bases, and 0 bases lay outside the gene matches. The CDR3 is 12 amino acids. CDR3 region: CASGQGNQPQHF. The CDR3 coding sequence is TGTGCCAGCGGACAGGGCAATCAGCCCCAGCATTTT.

This clonotype occurred a few times. The chain is built from TRBV20-1 and TRBJ2-1; 8 nucleotides match TRBD2. The CDR3 runs 14 residues. CDR1 DFQATT and CDR2 SNEGSKA come from the germline V gene (reference sequence). With 6 bases clipped from V and 3 bases from J, the junction kept 7 bases outside the gene matches. CDR3 sequence (DNA): TGCAGTGCCTCGAGCGGGGGAAACTACAATGAGCAGTTCTTC. Residues: CSASSGGNYNEQFF.

J is TRBJ1-1 and V is TRBV20-1, with a tentative D call TRBD1 (5 bases). The V end lost 4 bases, the J end lost 2 bases, and 17 bases lay between the germline ends. The length of the CDR3 is 15 residues. In germline, CDR1 is DFQATT, CDR2 SNEGSKA (reference sequence). The CDR3: CSATTLVGVNTEAFF. The CDR3 coding sequence is TGCAGTGCTACCACCCTGGTGGGGGTTAACACTGAAGCTTTCTTT.

This clonotype was recorded a few times. The chain links TRBV12-3 or TRBV12-4 to TRBJ1-5; D is unclear. Trimming took off 5 bases at V and 5 bases at J, with 7 bases between the two ends. The CDR3 totals 12 residues. The CDR3 DNA sequence: TGTGCCAGCAGTCGGGAGTATCAGCCCCAGCATTTT. Its translation: CASSREYQPQHF.

This chain connects TRBV29-1 to TRBJ1-6, with 7 bases identical to TRBD1. This CDR3 is built from 14 residues. The ends lost 4 bases at V and 7 bases at J; junction bases unmatched: 7. The germline gives CDR1 SQVTM, CDR2 ANQGSEA. The CDR3 region is CSVAVQGGNSPLHF. The CDR3 DNA sequence: TGCAGCGTTGCTGTTCAGGGGGGCAATTCACCCCTCCACTTT.

This clonotype was seen at least ten times. This chain uses TRBV6-5 with TRBJ2-5; 7 bases are shared with TRBD2. Trimming took 4 bases from V and 4 from J; bases not matched to a gene: 12. This CDR3 contains 16 residues. The V gene's germline CDR1 is MNHEY and CDR2 SVGAGI. The CDR3 bases are TGTGCCAGCAGTTCCAGCTTACCGGGACTATCAGAGACCCAGTACTTC. Protein: CASSSSLPGLSETQYF.

The CDR3 coding sequence is TGTGCCAGCAGCTTAGTTGTGGGAGAAGGGAATGAGCAGTTCTTC. The encoded protein is CASSLVVGEGNEQFF. The chain joins TRBV7-9 to TRBJ2-1; D possibly corresponds to TRBD2 (5 bases). Trimming stripped 1 base from V and 7 bases from J, with 14 bases between. CDR1 and CDR2 from the germline V gene are SEHNR and FQNEAQ (reference sequence). The CDR3 is made up of 15 amino acids.